The entry that follows covers one T cell receptor beta chain sequence. It lacks a known antigen. It is likely a read error, because the conserved phenylalanine at the end of the CDR3 is missing. This entry comes from a study of T-cell reconstitution after alpha-beta-depleted transplantation in children (dated by TCRdb to about 2016). Turning to the overall study: Using TCR repertoire profiling, the study quantitatively followed how T-cell immune reconstitution unfolded in children after TCRalphabeta/CD19-depleted allogeneic hematopoietic cell transplantation.

The CDR3 spans 19 amino acids, including both terminal residues. Just CDR3 DNA is preserved here, 57 bases in frame from base 1. In the germline V gene, CDR1 corresponds to MNHEY and CDR2 to SVGAGI. Between the V and J ends, shortened by 2 bases and 3 bases respectively, the junction contains 25 bases. Receptor libraries were prepared by PCR. TCRdb names Illumina HiSeq 2500 as the instrument used. TCR library preparation used molecular barcoding, with unique molecular identifiers applied to normalize quantification of the TCRbeta repertoire. Through fastp at Q25 and MiXCR, TCRdb rebuilt clones from the public reads, retaining in-frame beta chains. One record per CDR3 amino acid sequence lists the most common genes and DNA. The sample yields around 500,000 distinct CDR3 sequences; 9.5% to 15% were counted once. The top ten clonotypes cover under 7% of the sample.

The chain was built from TRBV6-5 and TRBJ1-2; 6 matching bases give a weak D call of TRBD1. Sample: PBMCs from the stem cell graft donor, taken from the stem cell graft. This TCR was sampled from a human donor who donated a stem cell graft to a child with combined immunodeficiency. CDR3 reads: CASSYLTGRPRGADYGYTS. The nucleotides read TGTGCCAGCAGTTACCTTACCGGCCGCCCCCGGGGGGCAGACTATGGCTACACCTCC.